The 27 T cell receptor beta chains below were found in one sample sequenced in a study of radiotherapy plus CTLA-4 blockade in lung cancer. Libraries were prepared by immunoSEQ multiplex PCR; TCRdb keeps only in-frame clonotypes and omits some of them. The sample contains tens of thousands of clones, 78% of which appear only once. The sequencing used peripheral blood, collected from a patient treated with radiotherapy plus ipilimumab. All receptors come from a human donor with non-small cell lung cancer whose response to radiotherapy plus ipilimumab could not be evaluated. Some clones in this sample may be carry-over from other donors' samples.

This clone was picked up a small number of times. This sequence joins TRBV19 and TRBJ1-6; 7 nucleotides agree with TRBD1. V was pared by 10 bases and J by 2 bases, with 8 bases of the junction left unmatched. The CDR3 extends over 15 amino acids. Germline lookup yields CDR1 LNHDA and CDR2 SQIVND (reference sequence). The CDR3 region has the DNA TGTGCCACCCTGGACAGGAGGGCCTATAATTCACCCCTCCACTTT. Its protein is CATLDRRAYNSPLHF.

CDR3 amino acids: CASSFFPDTGTYPYEQYF. DNA of the CDR3: TGTGCCAGCAGTTTTTTCCCAGACACCGGGACATATCCCTACGAGCAGTACTTC. This chain uses TRBV28 with TRBJ2-5, with D possibly TRBD1 on 6 matching bases. The J call may be in error: the DNA end matches TRBJ2-7 better. The CDR3 is 18 amino acids. CDR1 is MDHEN and CDR2 is SYDVKM in the germline V gene.

The V gene is TRBV6-4, the J gene TRBJ1-2; D possibly corresponds to TRBD1 (5 bases). The germline V gene has CDR1 MRHNA and CDR2 SNTAGT. V was shortened by 2 bases and J by 8 bases, with 12 bases between the two germline ends. CDR3 length equals 13 residues. The CDR3 region is CASSDIQGGGYTF. As DNA, the CDR3 is TGTGCCAGCAGTGACATCCAGGGTGGGGGCTACACCTTC.

V and J are TRBV27 and TRBJ1-6; 9 bases fit TRBD1. This CDR3 comprises 16 residues. Germline V gives CDR1 MNHEY, CDR2 SMNVEV (reference sequence). V shed 1 base and J 13 bases; nucleotides not matched to a gene: 11. DNA of the CDR3: TGTGCCAGCAGTTTATTGATGGGACAGGGATTATGGCCCCTCCACTTT. This translates into CASSLLMGQGLWPLHF.

This sequence joins TRBV5-8 and TRBJ1-5; TRBD1 agrees at 11 bases. The CDR3 has 17 amino acids. Germline V gene data show CDR1 as SGHTS and CDR2 as YDEGEE. The V and J ends lost 0 bases and 4 bases, in that order; junction bases with no gene match: 6. Here the CDR3 reads CASSLGRTGGENQPQHF. In nucleotides, the CDR3 is TGTGCCAGCAGCTTGGGGAGGACAGGGGGCGAAAATCAGCCCCAGCATTTT.

CDR3 residues: CASSVNPGETQYF. The CDR3 coding sequence is TGTGCCAGCAGCGTAAACCCCGGGGAGACCCAGTACTTC. This chain connects TRBV9 to TRBJ2-5; D uncertain. V dropped 1 base and J dropped 5 bases, with 9 bases sitting between them. The CDR3 runs to 13 residues. CDR1 is SGDLS and CDR2 is YYNGEE in the germline V gene.

As concerns this clone: The junction and the germline gene differ at one end; a read error may be behind it. In the same sample, other DNA sequences code for this CDR3. The chain employs TRBV4-3 and TRBJ1-6; D might be TRBD1 (5 bases). The CDR3 runs 15 residues. CDR1 and CDR2 from the germline V gene are LGHNA and YSLEER. CDR3 in amino acids: CASSRQRSYNSPLHF. The CDR3 nucleotides read TGCGCCAGCAGCCGACAGCGCTCCTATAATTCCCCCCTCCACTTT.

The genes are TRBV18 and TRBJ2-5; possibly TRBD1 for D (6 bases). This CDR3 is 14 amino acids long. V was shortened by 1 base and J by 4 bases, with 10 bases between the two germline ends. Germline CDR1 KGHSH, CDR2 LQKENI. This CDR3 reads CASSPRGQSETQYF. CDR3 coding DNA: TGTGCCAGCTCACCACGGGGACAATCAGAGACCCAGTACTTC.

This clone was detected only once. The chain carries TRBV6-1 and TRBJ1-6; 8 bases agree with TRBD1. Germline trimming cut 4 bases from V and 7 bases from J; bases unmatched to any gene: 6. The germline gives CDR1 MNHNS, CDR2 SASEGT. CDR3 length: 15 residues. The CDR3 DNA reads TGTGCCAGCAGTGTCCAGGGACAGGCGAATTCACCCCTCCACTTT. As protein: CASSVQGQANSPLHF.

In DNA, the CDR3 is TGTGCCAGCAGTCGGAACTATGGCTACACCTTC. Encoded protein: CASSRNYGYTF. The rearrangement joins TRBV28 to TRBJ1-2, with unresolved D. V dropped 5 bases and J dropped 2 bases, with 3 bases sitting between them. CDR3 size: 11 residues. Looked up from germline, CDR1 is MDHEN and CDR2 is SYDVKM.

V and J are TRBV25-1 and TRBJ1-1; the D is unclear. V lost 4 bases, J lost 4 bases, and 16 bases lay in between. Per the germline V gene, CDR1 is MGHDK and CDR2 is SYGVNS. The CDR3 runs 15 residues. The CDR3 reads CASSGSLISGTEAFF. The CDR3 coding sequence is TGTGCCAGCAGTGGTAGCTTGATCTCCGGCACTGAAGCTTTCTTT. Using reference TRBV25-1 and TRBJ1-1 for the parts outside the CDR3, the full variable domain is EADIYQTPRYLVIGTGKKITLECSQTMGHDKMYWYQQDPGMELHLIHYSYGVNSTEKGDLSSESTVSRIRTEHFPLTLESARPSHTSQYLCASSGSLISGTEAFFGQGTRLTVV.

This clone occurred once. The J gene is TRBJ1-2, the V gene TRBV5-1; TRBD1 matches 9 bases. Germline loops: CDR1 SGHRS, CDR2 YFSETQ. The trim removed 4 bases at V and 7 bases at J, leaving 14 bases unmatched. This CDR3 region has 16 residues. This CDR3 reads CASSRTPQGARSGYTF. As DNA, the CDR3 is TGCGCCAGCAGCCGTACCCCACAGGGGGCTAGAAGTGGCTACACCTTC.

As to this clone: The sample contains more than one DNA sequence encoding this CDR3. The CDR3 loop is CASSWGLAVFPYNEQFF. The CDR3 region has the DNA TGTGCCAGCAGTTGGGGACTAGCGGTCTTTCCCTACAATGAGCAGTTCTTC. The chain has TRBV27 and TRBJ2-1; 11 bases fit TRBD2. Per the germline V gene, CDR1 is MNHEY and CDR2 is SMNVEV (reference sequence). The CDR3 has 17 residues. The ends lost 4 bases at V and 2 bases at J; junction bases unmatched: 7.

The CDR3 reads CASSYSRGGNQPQHF. The CDR3 DNA reads TGTGCCAGCAGTTATTCCAGGGGAGGCAATCAGCCCCAGCATTTT. This chain links TRBV6-5 with TRBJ1-5; tentatively, D is TRBD1 (6 bases). Trimming shortened V by 3 bases and J by 2 bases, and 11 bases separated the two germline ends. The CDR3 covers 15 residues. Germline V gives CDR1 MNHEY, CDR2 SVGAGI.

The rearrangement joins TRBV7-2 to TRBJ1-2; the D is unclear. The CDR3 loop spans 12 amino acids. Trimming stripped 6 bases from V and 7 bases from J, with 12 bases between. Germline V gene data show CDR1 as SGHTA and CDR2 as FQGNSA. CDR3 loop: CASRPPTGGYTF. DNA of the CDR3: TGTGCCAGCAGACCCCCCACGGGTGGCTACACCTTC.

The chain employs TRBV19 and TRBJ2-1; D uncertain. This CDR3 region has 13 residues. Germline V gives CDR1 LNHDA, CDR2 SQIVND (reference sequence). Trimming cost V 5 bases and J 4 bases, with 9 bases left between them. This CDR3 is CASSPTWYNEQFF. CDR3 coding DNA: TGTGCCAGTAGTCCGACTTGGTACAATGAGCAGTTCTTC.

This sequence joins TRBV5-1 and TRBJ1-2, with D tentatively TRBD1 (5 bases). This CDR3 spans 15 amino acids. The V gene lost 4 bases and the J gene lost 4 bases, with 17 bases spanning the gap. CDR1 and CDR2 (germline): SGHRS, YFSETQ. The CDR3 here is CASSPEAGTRYGYTF. In DNA, the CDR3 is TGCGCCAGCAGCCCCGAGGCGGGGACGCGCTATGGCTACACCTTC.

V and J are TRBV2 and TRBJ2-5; tentatively, D is TRBD1 (7 bases). The CDR3 sequence is 14 residues long. Germline CDR1 is SNHLY and CDR2 is FYNNEI. The V gene lost 7 bases and the J gene lost 5 bases, with 17 bases spanning the gap. As DNA, the CDR3 is TGTGCCAGCAAAAGAGACAGGGCGGGGGAGACCCAGTACTTC. Translating it yields CASKRDRAGETQYF.

The chain employs TRBV2 and TRBJ2-3; TRBD2 aligns across 8 bases. This CDR3 is built from 13 residues. Germline loops: CDR1 SNHLY, CDR2 FYNNEI. Unmatched junction bases numbered 3, after V lost 8 bases and J lost 2 bases. The CDR3 spells CASLAGNTDTQYF. The CDR3 bases are TGTGCCAGCTTAGCGGGGAACACAGATACGCAGTATTTT.

The rearrangement joins TRBV27 to TRBJ2-3, with D tentatively TRBD2 (5 bases). The germline CDR1 and CDR2 sequences are MNHEY and SMNVEV (reference sequence). Trimming pared 7 bases from V and 2 bases from J, leaving 13 bases between. CDR3 length: 14 amino acids. The CDR3 region is CASKETKDTDTQYF. CDR3 nucleotides: TGTGCCAGCAAGGAGACTAAAGACACAGATACGCAGTATTTT.

J is TRBJ1-5 and V is TRBV2, with 9 bases fitting TRBD1. The CDR3 has 16 residues. J lost 2 bases, V lost 5 bases, and 7 bases had no gene match. Germline CDR1 is SNHLY and CDR2 is FYNNEI. The CDR3 sequence: CASSQTGGERNQPQHF. The CDR3 DNA follows: TGTGCCAGCAGTCAGACAGGGGGGGAACGCAATCAGCCCCAGCATTTT.

V and J are TRBV6-5 and TRBJ2-7; D possibly corresponds to TRBD2 (6 bases). The V gene lost 8 bases and the J gene lost 5 bases, with 19 bases spanning the gap. The CDR3 is 14 amino acids. Germline V gene sequence: CDR1 MNHEY, CDR2 SVGAGI. CDR3 residues: CASRGRAGQNEQYF. In DNA, the CDR3 is TGTGCCAGCCGGGGCAGAGCGGGCCAGAACGAGCAGTACTTC.

The chain carries TRBV18 and TRBJ1-1; D is unclear. Germline V lookup: CDR1 KGHSH, CDR2 LQKENI. The CDR3 contains 15 residues. V dropped 3 bases and J dropped 0 bases, with 11 bases sitting between them. CDR3 loop: CASSPFADLNTEAFF. The CDR3 coding sequence is TGTGCCAGCTCACCGTTTGCAGATCTGAACACTGAAGCTTTCTTT.

This clone was seen only once. V usage is TRBV11-2 and J usage is TRBJ2-2; TRBD1 is a possible D gene (6 bases). This CDR3 is built from 19 residues. Deletions cut 3 bases from V and 7 bases from J, with 27 bases between. Germline values: CDR1 SGHAT, CDR2 FQNNGV. CDR3: CASSFMGPGAWSRGGELFF. CDR3 sequence (DNA): TGTGCCAGCAGCTTTATGGGGCCAGGGGCCTGGAGCCGGGGCGGGGAGCTGTTTTTT.

This rearrangement joins TRBV4-1 to TRBJ2-4, with D perhaps matching TRBD2 (6 bases). Deletions cut 0 bases from V and 0 bases from J, with 9 bases between. Germline V gives CDR1 MGHRA, CDR2 YSYEKL. There are 16 residues in the CDR3. The CDR3 loop is CASSQEGTVAKNIQYF. CDR3 nucleotide sequence: TGCGCCAGCAGCCAAGAAGGGACTGTAGCCAAAAACATTCAGTACTTC.

CDR3 DNA sequence: TGTGCCAGCAGTGGGGGACAGGGACTCATCTACGAGCAGTACTTC. This gives the protein CASSGGQGLIYEQYF. The chain recombines TRBV6-1 with TRBJ2-7; 9 bases align to TRBD1. The CDR3 consists of 15 residues. CDR1 and CDR2 (germline): MNHNS, SASEGT. The junction had 7 bases not matched to a gene; V was cut back by 4 bases and J by 3 bases.

The rearrangement joins TRBV6-6 to TRBJ2-1; 8 nucleotides align to TRBD1. The CDR3 covers 14 residues. Germline V gene lookup returns CDR1 MNHNY and CDR2 SVGAGI (reference sequence). V gave up 2 bases and J gave up 9 bases; unmatched junction bases: 6. CDR3: CASSYVGQGLEQFF. CDR3 sequence (DNA): TGTGCCAGCAGTTACGTAGGACAGGGACTTGAGCAGTTCTTC.